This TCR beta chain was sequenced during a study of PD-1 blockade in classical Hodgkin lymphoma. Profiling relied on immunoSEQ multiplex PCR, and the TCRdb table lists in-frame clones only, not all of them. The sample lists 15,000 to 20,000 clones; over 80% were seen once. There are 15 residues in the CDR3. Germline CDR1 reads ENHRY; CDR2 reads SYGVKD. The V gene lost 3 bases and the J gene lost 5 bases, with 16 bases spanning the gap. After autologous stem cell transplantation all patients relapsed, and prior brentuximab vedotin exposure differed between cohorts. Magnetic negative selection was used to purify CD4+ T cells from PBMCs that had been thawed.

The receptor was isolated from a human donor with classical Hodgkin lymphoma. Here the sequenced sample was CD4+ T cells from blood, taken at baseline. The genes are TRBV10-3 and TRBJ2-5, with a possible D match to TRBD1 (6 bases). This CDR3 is CAISESAGARETQYF. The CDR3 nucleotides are TGTGCCATCAGTGAATCAGCAGGGGCGCGGGAGACCCAGTACTTC.